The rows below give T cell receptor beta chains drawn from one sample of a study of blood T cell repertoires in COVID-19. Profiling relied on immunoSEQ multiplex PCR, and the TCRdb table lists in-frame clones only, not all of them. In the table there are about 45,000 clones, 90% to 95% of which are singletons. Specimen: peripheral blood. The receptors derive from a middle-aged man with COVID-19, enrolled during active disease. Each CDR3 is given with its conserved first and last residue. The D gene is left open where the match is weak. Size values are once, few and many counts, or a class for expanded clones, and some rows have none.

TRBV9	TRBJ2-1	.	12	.	CASSVAVNEQFF	TGTGCCAGCAGCGTAGCTGTCAATGAGCAGTTCTTC
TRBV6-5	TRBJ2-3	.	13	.	CASRQHGTDTQYF	TGTGCCAGCCGACAACACGGTACAGATACGCAGTATTTT
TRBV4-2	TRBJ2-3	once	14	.	CASSQDSLGDTQYF	TGTGCCAGCAGCCAAGATTCCCTAGGAGATACGCAGTATTTT
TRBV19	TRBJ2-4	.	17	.	CASSATPQGSAKNIQYF	TGTGCCAGTAGTGCTACACCGCAGGGTTCGGCCAAAAACATTCAGTACTTC
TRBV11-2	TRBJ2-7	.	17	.	CASSLVSPKLPIYEQYF	TGTGCCAGCAGCTTAGTGAGCCCGAAATTGCCGATTTACGAGCAGTACTTC
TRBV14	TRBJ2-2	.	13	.	CASSQVVRKELFF	TGTGCCAGCAGCCAAGTTGTGCGGAAGGAGCTGTTTTTT
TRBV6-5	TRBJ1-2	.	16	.	CASSYYPPRQGYGYTF	TGTGCCAGCAGTTACTACCCACCCCGCCAGGGGTATGGCTACACCTTC
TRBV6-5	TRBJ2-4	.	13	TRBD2	CASQLAGGDIQYF	TGTGCCAGCCAACTAGCGGGAGGTGACATTCAGTACTTC
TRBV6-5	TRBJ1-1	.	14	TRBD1	CASSPQGANTEAFF	TGTGCCAGCAGTCCGCAGGGGGCTAACACTGAAGCTTTCTTT
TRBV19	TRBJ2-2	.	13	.	CASSIGRAGELFF	TGTGCCAGTAGTATAGGGCGGGCCGGGGAGCTGTTTTTT
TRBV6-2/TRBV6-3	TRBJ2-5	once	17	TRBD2	CASSYSAAGGEQETQYF	TGTGCCAGCAGTTACTCAGCGGCGGGAGGGGAGCAAGAGACCCAGTACTTC
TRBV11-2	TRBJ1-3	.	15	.	CASSLVGRSSYTIYF	TGTGCCAGCAGCTTAGTGGGTCGGAGTTCGTACACCATATATTTT
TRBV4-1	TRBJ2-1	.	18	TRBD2	CASSQTPSGTSGRFEQFF	TGCGCCAGCAGCCAAACCCCTAGCGGGACTAGCGGGAGGTTTGAGCAGTTCTTC
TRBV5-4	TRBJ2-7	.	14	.	CASSLGSGSYEQYF	TGTGCCAGCAGCTTGGGGAGTGGATCCTACGAGCAGTACTTC
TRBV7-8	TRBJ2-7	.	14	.	CASTRTLPAYEQYF	TGTGCCAGCACCAGGACTCTCCCCGCCTACGAGCAGTACTTC
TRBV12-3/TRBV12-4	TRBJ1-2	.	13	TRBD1	CASSRTGDYGYTF	TGTGCCAGCAGTAGGACAGGGGACTATGGCTACACCTTC
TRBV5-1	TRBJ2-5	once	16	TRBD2	CASSDSGRTIQETQYF	TGCGCCAGCAGCGACAGCGGGAGGACTATCCAAGAGACCCAGTACTTC
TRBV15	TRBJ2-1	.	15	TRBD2	CATSTGSSGNREQFF	TGTGCCACCAGCACAGGCTCTAGCGGGAATCGTGAGCAGTTCTTC
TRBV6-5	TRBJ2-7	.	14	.	CASSRGSSSYEQYF	TGTGCCAGCTCCCGAGGGTCAAGCTCCTACGAGCAGTACTTC
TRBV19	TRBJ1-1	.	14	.	CASTPSGGYTEAFF	TGTGCCAGTACCCCTTCAGGAGGGTACACTGAAGCTTTCTTT
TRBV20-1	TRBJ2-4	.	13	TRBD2	CSASPSGSNIQYF	TGCAGTGCTAGTCCGAGCGGGAGTAACATTCAGTACTTC
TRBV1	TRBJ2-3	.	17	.	CTSSRGGLVKDRWAQYF	TGCACCAGCAGCCGGGGGGGACTAGTAAAGGATCGGTGGGCGCAGTATTTT
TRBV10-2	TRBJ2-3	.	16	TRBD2	CASSETSGRAIDTQYF	TGCGCCAGCAGTGAGACTAGCGGGAGGGCGATAGATACGCAGTATTTT
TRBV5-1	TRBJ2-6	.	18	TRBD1	CASSFTGTGVVGANVLTF	TGCGCCAGCAGCTTTACCGGGACAGGGGTCGTTGGGGCCAACGTCCTGACTTTC
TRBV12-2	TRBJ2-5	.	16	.	CASRFPLAGWGETQYF	TGTGCAAGTCGCTTCCCTCTAGCGGGATGGGGCGAGACCCAGTACTTC
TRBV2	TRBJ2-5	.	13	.	CASSGRDGETQYF	TGTGCCAGCAGTGGCAGGGATGGGGAGACCCAGTACTTC
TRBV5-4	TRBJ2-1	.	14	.	CASSLDNFYNEQFF	TGTGCCAGCAGCTTGGATAACTTCTACAATGAGCAGTTCTTC
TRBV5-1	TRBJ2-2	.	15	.	CASSAGLLNTGELFF	TGCGCCAGCAGCGCGGGACTCCTTAACACCGGGGAGCTGTTTTTT
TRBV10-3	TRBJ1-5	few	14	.	CAISKTEINQPQHF	TGTGCCATCAGCAAGACAGAGATCAATCAGCCCCAGCATTTT
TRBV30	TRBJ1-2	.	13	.	CAWSPSANYGYTF	TGTGCCTGGAGTCCCTCAGCTAACTATGGCTACACCTTC
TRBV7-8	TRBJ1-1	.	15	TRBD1	CASSFRDRENTEAFF	TGTGCCAGCAGCTTTAGGGACAGGGAAAACACTGAAGCTTTCTTT
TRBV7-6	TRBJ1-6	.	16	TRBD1	CASSLETGRSNSPLHF	TGTGCCAGCAGCTTGGAGACAGGGAGATCCAATTCACCCCTCCACTTT
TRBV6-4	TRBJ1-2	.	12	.	CASRWGEPGYTF	TGTGCCAGCAGATGGGGGGAACCCGGCTACACCTTC
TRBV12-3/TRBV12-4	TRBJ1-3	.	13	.	CASSLQGRNTIYF	TGTGCCAGCAGTTTGCAGGGGCGAAACACCATATATTTT
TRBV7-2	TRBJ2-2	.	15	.	CASSFRQTNTGELFF	TGTGCCAGCAGTTTCAGACAGACGAACACCGGGGAGCTGTTTTTT
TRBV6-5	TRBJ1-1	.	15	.	CASSPPPMGDTEAFF	TGTGCCAGCAGTCCCCCCCCGATGGGAGACACTGAAGCTTTCTTT
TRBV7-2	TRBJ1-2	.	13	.	CASSREANYGYTF	TGTGCCAGCAGCAGAGAGGCTAACTATGGCTACACCTTC
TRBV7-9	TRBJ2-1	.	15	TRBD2	CASSSPGLVYNEQFF	TGTGCCAGCAGCTCCCCGGGACTAGTCTACAATGAGCAGTTCTTC
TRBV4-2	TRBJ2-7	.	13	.	CASSQGTTSEQYF	TGTGCCAGCAGCCAAGGGACTACCTCCGAGCAGTACTTC
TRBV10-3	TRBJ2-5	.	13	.	CASYRDTQETQYF	TGTGCCTCTTACCGGGACACCCAAGAGACCCAGTACTTC
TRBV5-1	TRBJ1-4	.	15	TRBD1	CASSLQGNEGEKLFF	TGCGCCAGCAGCTTACAGGGGAACGAGGGCGAAAAACTGTTTTTT
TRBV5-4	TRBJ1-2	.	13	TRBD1	CASSQGDVYGYTF	TGTGCCAGCAGCCAGGGGGACGTTTATGGCTACACCTTC
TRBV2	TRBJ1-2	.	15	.	CASSEGRVANYGYTF	TGTGCCAGCAGTGAGGGCAGGGTAGCTAACTATGGCTACACCTTC
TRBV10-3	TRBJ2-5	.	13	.	CAISGLAGETQYF	TGTGCCATCAGTGGGCTAGCTGGAGAGACCCAGTACTTC
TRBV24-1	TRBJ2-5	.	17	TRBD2	CATSDAAASGEQETQYF	TGTGCCACCAGTGATGCCGCGGCTAGCGGGGAACAAGAGACCCAGTACTTC
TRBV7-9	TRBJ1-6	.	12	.	CASSLSLPPLHF	TGTGCCAGCTCCCTCTCCCTTCCACCCCTCCACTTT
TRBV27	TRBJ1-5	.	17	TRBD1	CASSGTGVGVGLQPQHF	TGTGCCAGCAGCGGGACAGGGGTCGGAGTGGGGTTACAGCCCCAGCATTTT
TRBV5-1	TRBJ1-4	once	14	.	CASSLDGLAEKLFF	TGCGCCAGCAGCTTGGATGGCCTCGCCGAAAAACTGTTTTTT